This T cell receptor beta chain was captured in a study of blood T cell repertoires in COVID-19. There are 12 residues in the CDR3. V was cut by 7 bases and J by 6 bases, with 11 bases left in between. CDR1 and CDR2 from the germline V gene are SNHLY and FYNNEI. TCRdb's table, derived via immunoSEQ multiplex PCR, lists solely in-frame clones and lacks some. Seen here are roughly 40,000 clones, 90% observed once, and the top ten hold roughly 5.2%. The sequenced sample consisted of peripheral blood. The rearrangement links TRBV2 to TRBJ2-3; D ambiguous. The sequence derives from a human donor in a cohort sampled during active COVID-19. This chain's CDR3 is CASTSVSDTQYF. The CDR3 DNA follows: TGTGCCAGCACTTCAGTTTCCGATACGCAGTATTTT.